Shown below are 13 T cell receptor beta chains from a single sample sequenced in a study of cytomegalovirus exposure and HLA in healthy donors. Use of 60 Vbeta and 13 Jbeta primers characterized the PCR. The assay was immunoSEQ multiplex PCR, and TCRdb's table has in-frame clones only and misses some. Here the sample spans about 78,000 clones, roughly 84% being singletons. Specimen: PBMCs. The source of these receptors is a woman in her forties or fifties in good health and CMV-seronegative.

The CDR3 region is CASSLDSGSNQPQHF. CDR3 in DNA: TGCGCCAGCAGCTTGGACAGTGGTAGCAATCAGCCCCAGCATTTT. This chain connects TRBV5-1 to TRBJ1-5; D is uncertain. Trimming took off 0 bases at V and 0 bases at J, with 7 bases between the two ends. There are 15 residues in the CDR3. Germline CDR1 reads SGHRS; CDR2 reads YFSETQ.

V usage is TRBV2 and J usage is TRBJ2-7; D not resolved. In germline, CDR1 is SNHLY, CDR2 FYNNEI. Between the trimmed V and J ends, which lost 7 bases and 0 bases, there was a span of 4 bases. This CDR3 comprises 11 residues. The CDR3 spells CASTNSYEQYF. CDR3 bases: TGTGCCAGCACTAACTCCTACGAGCAGTACTTC. The whole variable domain, filled in from reference TRBV2 and TRBJ2-7, reads EPEVTQTPSHQVTQMGQEVILRCVPISNHLYFYWYRQILGQKVEFLVSFYNNEISEKSEIFDDQFSVERPDGSNFTLKIRSTKLEDSAMYFCASTNSYEQYFGPGTRLTVT.

The chain has TRBV2 and TRBJ1-2; no clear D. V lost 5 bases and J 4 bases, leaving 14 bases between the germline ends. Germline-derived CDR1 and CDR2 are SNHLY and FYNNEI. There are 14 residues in the CDR3. DNA for the CDR3: TGTGCCAGCAGTTATATAATACAGTCCTATGGCTACACCTTC. Protein sequence: CASSYIIQSYGYTF.

The chain carries TRBV7-3 and TRBJ2-2, with 7 bases matching TRBD1. This CDR3 spans 15 amino acids. Trimming cost V 6 bases and J 4 bases; bases outside gene matches: 8. CDR1 is SGHTA and CDR2 is FQGTGA in the germline V gene. The CDR3 reads CASSPDRVATGELFF. The CDR3 coding sequence is TGTGCCAGCAGTCCAGACAGGGTGGCCACCGGGGAGCTGTTTTTT.

The gene calls are TRBV7-9 and TRBJ1-1; D may be TRBD1 (6 bases). Per the germline V gene, CDR1 is SEHNR and CDR2 is FQNEAQ (reference sequence). Trimming took off 5 bases at V and 5 bases at J, with 18 bases between the two ends. This CDR3 has 15 residues. Here the CDR3 DNA reads TGTGCCAGCAGCCAGAACAGGGTCGGCGAAACTGAAGCTTTCTTT. Protein: CASSQNRVGETEAFF.

V gene TRBV28 combines with J gene TRBJ1-4; D gene ambiguous. Germline loops: CDR1 MDHEN, CDR2 SYDVKM. The CDR3 runs to 13 residues. The germline V and J ends were trimmed by 6 bases and 4 bases, with 9 bases remaining between them. CDR3 amino acids: CASRRRSNEKLFF. CDR3 DNA: TGTGCCAGCAGGCGAAGGAGTAATGAAAAACTGTTTTTT.

DNA for the CDR3: TGTGCCAGCAGCCAATGGGGACAGGGGGCCCGAGAGACCCAGTACTTC. Its translation: CASSQWGQGARETQYF. The chain has TRBV14 and TRBJ2-5; TRBD1 matches 12 bases. The CDR3 contains 16 residues. From germline, CDR1 is SGHDN and CDR2 FVKESK. Trimming cost V 2 bases and J 4 bases; bases outside gene matches: 5.

The chain has TRBV11-2 and TRBJ2-6; D is possibly TRBD1 (7 bases). Germline V gene lookup returns CDR1 SGHAT and CDR2 FQNNGV. This CDR3 has 15 residues. With 3 bases removed from V and 3 bases from J, the gap between germline ends came to 9 bases. CDR3 in DNA: TGTGCCAGCAGCTTCAGGGGGGATGGGGCCAACGTCCTGACTTTC. Encoded protein: CASSFRGDGANVLTF.

J is TRBJ2-1 and V is TRBV7-6, with 9 bases aligning to TRBD1. V was pared by 5 bases and J by 5 bases, with 13 bases of the junction left unmatched. The CDR3 consists of 17 residues. The germline V gene encodes CDR1 SGHVS and CDR2 FNYEAQ. DNA for the CDR3: TGTGCCAGCAGCATCCAAGGCGGACAGGGGACCCACAATGAGCAGTTCTTC. It is translated as CASSIQGGQGTHNEQFF.

This rearrangement joins TRBV5-5 to TRBJ1-3; D call uncertain. V was pared by 0 bases and J by 0 bases, with 7 bases between. The CDR3 length is 15 residues. Per germline, CDR1 SGHKS and CDR2 YYEKEE (reference sequence). The CDR3 region is CASSLAGSSGNTIYF. In DNA form, the CDR3 reads TGTGCCAGCAGCTTGGCGGGGAGCTCTGGAAACACCATATATTTT.

This chain joins TRBV7-2 and TRBJ2-5; 10 bases line up with TRBD2. The end of the DNA aligns better with TRBJ2-7, so the J call may be wrong. The CDR3 totals 15 residues. Looked up from germline, CDR1 is SGHTA and CDR2 is FQGNSA. The DNA of the CDR3 is TGTGCCAGCAGCGGTAGCGGGAGGAGCTCCTACGAGCAGTACTTC. This translates into CASSGSGRSSYEQYF.

In its sample, this clone was seen once. The chain recombines TRBV6-5 with TRBJ1-2; 10 bases fit TRBD1. Looked up from germline, CDR1 is MNHEY and CDR2 is SVGAGI. The V gene end was trimmed by 7 bases and the J gene end by 6 bases; junction bases not matched to a gene: 8. The CDR3 totals 14 residues. CDR3 sequence (DNA): TGTGCCAGCATGGGGGACAGGGGTTTAGATGGCTACACCTTC. The encoded protein is CASMGDRGLDGYTF.

This rearrangement joins TRBV13 to TRBJ2-5; a possible D gene is TRBD1 (6 bases). Germline V gene sequence: CDR1 PRHDT, CDR2 FYEKMQ (reference sequence). This CDR3 is 14 amino acids long. With 5 bases removed from V and 2 bases from J, the gap between germline ends came to 12 bases. CDR3: CASSLDRRQETQYF. CDR3 sequence (DNA): TGTGCCAGCAGCCTAGACAGGAGACAAGAGACCCAGTACTTC.